This record covers a single T cell receptor beta chain. Its antigen is currently unknown. At the DNA level, this CDR3 is encoded by other sequences in the same sample as well. This specimen comes from a study of OX40 agonist ivuxolimab in advanced cancers. Study in general: Two cutaneous melanoma patients and one hepatocellular carcinoma patient, three in all, had partial responses. General observations from the study: The study found that CD8+ T cells averaged more expanded clones than CD4+.

This table comes from immunoSEQ multiplex PCR, and its TCRdb copy is limited to in-frame clones, with some not included. The profile shows more than 15,000 clones, roughly 86% of them singletons. Germline assignment: CDR1 SGHVS and CDR2 FNYEAQ. The CDR3 runs 14 residues. The V gene end was trimmed by 4 bases and the J gene end by 10 bases; junction bases not matched to a gene: 6. This TCR was recovered from an adult with an advanced solid tumor such as melanoma, head and neck, liver or kidney cancer. The sample here was CD4+ or CD8+ T cells sorted from blood, taken in a trial of the OX40 agonist ivuxolimab. The gene calls are TRBV7-6 and TRBJ1-6, with 8 positions matching TRBD1. The CDR3 DNA follows: TGTGCCAGCAGCTCCGACAGGGGCCTCTCACCCCTCCACTTT. The encoded protein is CASSSDRGLSPLHF.